The 9 T cell receptor beta chains below come from one sample, sequenced in a study of CD8 T cells in ankylosing spondylitis. Broader study findings: One TCR beta motif, made up of about 8 highly homologous variants, appeared characteristic of ankylosing spondylitis blood.

No antigen has been identified for these receptors. TCRdb analysed the 5' RACE reads with MiXCR anew, one entry per CDR3 protein. The sample lists approximately 300,000 distinct CDR3 sequences, approximately 8% occurring once. Sequenced material: blood, either unsorted or a sorted T cell fraction (not recorded which). Receptors originate from a male donor with ankylosing spondylitis.

This chain uses TRBV4-3 with TRBJ1-2; no clear D gene. V gave up 1 base and J gave up 2 bases, with 11 bases separating them. The V gene's germline CDR1 is LGHNA and CDR2 YSLEER. This CDR3 region has 15 residues. CDR3 nucleotide sequence: TGCGCCAGCAGCCAAGTTTACAGAAAGAACTATGGCTACACCTTC. As protein: CASSQVYRKNYGYTF.

The chain recombines TRBV24-1 with TRBJ2-3, with 8 bases identical to TRBD1. V dropped 11 bases and J dropped 4; count of bases not matched to a gene: 13. CDR1 KGHDR and CDR2 SFDVKD come from the germline V gene. CDR3 length: 15 amino acids. CDR3 nucleotide sequence: TGTGCCAGCGAAGGACAGGGCCCCCTCGCAGATACGCAGTATTTT. This translates into CASEGQGPLADTQYF.

This clonotype was counted many times. The chain combines TRBV29-1 with TRBJ2-7; D may be TRBD2 (5 bases). The CDR3 totals 12 residues. V lost 7 bases, J lost 6 bases, and 16 bases lay in between. Germline CDR1 is SQVTM and CDR2 is ANQGSEA. CDR3 nucleotides: TGCAGCGCCCGCGGAGGAAGCTTCGAGCAGTACTTC. Encoded protein: CSARGGSFEQYF.

The chain links TRBV19 to TRBJ2-7, with a possible D match to TRBD2 (5 bases). The CDR3 consists of 14 residues. V lost 5 bases, J lost 7 bases, and 18 bases lay in between. The V gene's germline CDR1 is LNHDA and CDR2 SQIVND (reference sequence). The CDR3 here is CASSALVTSSEQYF. CDR3 sequence (DNA): TGTGCCAGTAGTGCACTAGTAACCTCGTCTGAGCAGTACTTC.

There are many counts of this clonotype. The chain recombines TRBV28 with TRBJ1-1; no definite D call. The CDR3 length is 12 residues. CDR1 MDHEN and CDR2 SYDVKM come from the germline V gene. V shed 3 bases and J shed 1 base, with 3 bases lying between them. CDR3 sequence reads: CASSFQNTEAFF. The DNA of the CDR3 is TGTGCCAGCAGTTTTCAGAACACTGAAGCTTTCTTT.

At least ten counts were recorded for this clonotype. V is TRBV19 and J is TRBJ1-5, with D possibly TRBD1 on 5 matching bases. CDR1 is LNHDA, CDR2 SQIVND, per germline (reference sequence). V lost 3 bases and J lost 3, with 9 bases in between. The CDR3 contains 14 residues. In DNA form, the CDR3 reads TGTGCCAGTAGTATGGGCAGGGCCAATCAGCCCCAGCATTTT. It specifies CASSMGRANQPQHF.

The chain employs TRBV20-1 and TRBJ1-4; 7 nucleotides line up with TRBD1. Germline CDR1 is DFQATT and CDR2 is SNEGSKA (reference sequence). After removal of 4 bases from V and 6 bases from J, the junction contained 5 bases not matched to a gene. There are 13 residues in the CDR3. CDR3 residues: CSAKGTEDEKLFF. In nucleotides, the CDR3 is TGCAGTGCTAAGGGGACAGAGGATGAAAAACTGTTTTTT.

In its sample, this clonotype was seen many times. The CDR3, as DNA: TGTGCCAGCAGCCAAGAATTGGCAGGGGGCACTGAAGCTTTCTTT. It is translated as CASSQELAGGTEAFF. The chain recombines TRBV4-2 with TRBJ1-1; TRBD1 agrees at 7 bases. Germline V gene sequence: CDR1 LGHNA, CDR2 YNFKEQ. This CDR3 has 15 residues. With V trimmed by 0 bases and J by 4 bases, 5 bases remained unmatched.

The chain combines TRBV27 with TRBJ2-3; perhaps TRBD1 as D (6 bases). The length of the CDR3 is 17 residues. Trimming cost V 5 bases and J 0 bases, with 18 bases left between them. Germline lookup yields CDR1 MNHEY and CDR2 SMNVEV (reference sequence). CDR3 protein: CASSPLTGNLSTDTQYF. As DNA, the CDR3 is TGTGCCAGCAGTCCGCTTACAGGGAACCTTAGCACAGATACGCAGTATTTT.